The sequence of this TCR beta chain was determined in a study of cytomegalovirus exposure and HLA in healthy donors. In the case of this clone: Its antigen remains unknown.

General study results and limits: Presence/absence analyses assumed roughly uniform sequencing depth across donors.

J was trimmed by 8 bases and V by 2 bases; bases with no gene match: 6. The length of the CDR3 is 13 residues. Germline-derived CDR1 and CDR2 are SGHRS and YFSETQ. This PCR relied on a set of 60 Vbeta primers and 13 Jbeta primers. Data came from immunoSEQ multiplex PCR; TCRdb stores just in-frame clones and leaves some out. The sample's table shows roughly 42,000 clones. Sequences were obtained from PBMCs. The TCR comes from a man between 25 and 39 years old in good health and CMV-seronegative. The genes are TRBV5-1 and TRBJ1-2, with TRBD1 matching over 7 bases. CDR3 sequence (DNA): TGCGCCAGCAGCTTTACAGGGGCTGGGGGCTACACCTTC. Translating it yields CASSFTGAGGYTF. The whole variable domain, filled in from reference TRBV5-1 and TRBJ1-2, reads KAGVTQTPRYLIKTRGQQVTLSCSPISGHRSVSWYQQTPGQGLQFLFEYFSETQRNKGNFPGRFSGRQFSNSRSEMNVSTLELGDSALYLCASSFTGAGGYTFGSGTRLTVV.